The T cell receptor (beta chain) under discussion was sequenced for a study of PD-L1 blockade in urothelial cancer. Study background: Prior exposure to chemotherapy in patients amounted to 0 to 3 regimens received.

Each PCR received spiked synthetic TCR analog templates. The assay was immunoSEQ multiplex PCR, and TCRdb's table has in-frame clones only and misses some. The repertoire holds more than 85,000 clones, 91% seen once, with roughly 0.93% in the top ten. This clone has just one count. Individual patients had between 1 and 8 samples, taken pretreatment and on-treatment. The source of this sequence is a woman aged 80 or over with urothelial cancer. Sequencing used PBMCs, obtained around atezolizumab (anti-PD-L1) treatment.

The CDR3 DNA reads as TGTGCCAGCAGCCAAATTGCACAGGCGGGAGGCTACACCTTC. Encoded protein: CASSQIAQAGGYTF. The genes are TRBV14 and TRBJ1-2; D perhaps matches TRBD1 (5 bases). V lost 2 bases and J lost 8, with 15 bases in between. The CDR3 spans 14 residues. CDR1 is SGHDN, CDR2 FVKESK, per germline.